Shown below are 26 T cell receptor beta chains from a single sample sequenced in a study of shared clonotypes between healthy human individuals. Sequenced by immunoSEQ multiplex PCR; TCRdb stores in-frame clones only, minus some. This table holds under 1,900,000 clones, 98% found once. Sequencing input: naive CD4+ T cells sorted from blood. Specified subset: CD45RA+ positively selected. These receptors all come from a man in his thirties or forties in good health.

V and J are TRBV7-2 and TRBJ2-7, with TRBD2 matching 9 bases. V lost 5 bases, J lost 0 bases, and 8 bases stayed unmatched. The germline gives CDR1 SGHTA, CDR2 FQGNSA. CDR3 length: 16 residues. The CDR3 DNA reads TGTGCCAGCAGCCAAAGGCTAGCGGGAATCTCCTACGAGCAGTACTTC. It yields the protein CASSQRLAGISYEQYF.

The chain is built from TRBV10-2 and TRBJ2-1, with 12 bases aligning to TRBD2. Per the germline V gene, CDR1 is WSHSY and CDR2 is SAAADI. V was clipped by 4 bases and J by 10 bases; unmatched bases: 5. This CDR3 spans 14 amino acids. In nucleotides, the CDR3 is TGCGCCAGCAGTGCGGGGACTAGCGGGCTAGAGCAGTTCTTC. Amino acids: CASSAGTSGLEQFF.

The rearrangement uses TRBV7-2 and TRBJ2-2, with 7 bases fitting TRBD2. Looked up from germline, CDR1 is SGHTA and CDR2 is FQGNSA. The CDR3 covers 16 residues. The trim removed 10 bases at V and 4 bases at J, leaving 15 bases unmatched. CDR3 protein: CAIKSAGVGLTGELFF. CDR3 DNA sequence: TGTGCCATTAAGAGCGCGGGAGTAGGTCTCACCGGGGAGCTGTTTTTT.

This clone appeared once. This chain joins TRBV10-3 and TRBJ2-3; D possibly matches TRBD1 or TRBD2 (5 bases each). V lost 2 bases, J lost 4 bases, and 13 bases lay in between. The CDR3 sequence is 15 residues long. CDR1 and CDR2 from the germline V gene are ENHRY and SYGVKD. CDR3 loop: CAISEPGSRADTQYF. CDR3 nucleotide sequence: TGTGCCATCAGTGAGCCAGGGTCGAGGGCAGATACGCAGTATTTT.

CDR3 DNA: TGCGCCAGCAGCCAAGATCCGCCCGGACAGGAAAATGAAAAACTGTTTTTT. Translation gives CASSQDPPGQENEKLFF. The genes are TRBV4-1 and TRBJ1-4, with 7 nucleotides matching TRBD1. V was pared by 0 bases and J by 5 bases, with 9 bases of the junction left unmatched. Germline CDR1 and CDR2: MGHRA and YSYEKL. This CDR3 comprises 17 residues.

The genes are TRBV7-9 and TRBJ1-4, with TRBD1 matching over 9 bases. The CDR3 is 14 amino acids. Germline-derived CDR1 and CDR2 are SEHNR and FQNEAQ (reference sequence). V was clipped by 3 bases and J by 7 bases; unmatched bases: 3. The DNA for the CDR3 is TGTGCCAGCAGCTTCACGGGACAGGGTGAAAAACTGTTTTTT. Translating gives CASSFTGQGEKLFF.

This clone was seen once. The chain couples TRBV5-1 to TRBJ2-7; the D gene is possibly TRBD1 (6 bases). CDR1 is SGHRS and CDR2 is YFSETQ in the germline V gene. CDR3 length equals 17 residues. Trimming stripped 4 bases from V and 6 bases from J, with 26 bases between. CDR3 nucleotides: TGCGCCAGCAGCCTCCTTACAGGGTTCGTCTTCTCTGGCGAGCAGTACTTC. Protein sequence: CASSLLTGFVFSGEQYF. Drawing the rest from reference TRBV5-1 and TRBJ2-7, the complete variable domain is KAGVTQTPRYLIKTRGQQVTLSCSPISGHRSVSWYQQTPGQGLQFLFEYFSETQRNKGNFPGRFSGRQFSNSRSEMNVSTLELGDSALYLCASSLLTGFVFSGEQYFGPGTRLTVT.

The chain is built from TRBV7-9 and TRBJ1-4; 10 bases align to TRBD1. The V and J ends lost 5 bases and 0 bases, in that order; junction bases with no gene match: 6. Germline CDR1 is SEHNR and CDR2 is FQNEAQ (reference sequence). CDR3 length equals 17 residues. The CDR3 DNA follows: TGTGCCAGCAGCACAGACAGGGGGCATGCAACTAATGAAAAACTGTTTTTT. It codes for CASSTDRGHATNEKLFF.

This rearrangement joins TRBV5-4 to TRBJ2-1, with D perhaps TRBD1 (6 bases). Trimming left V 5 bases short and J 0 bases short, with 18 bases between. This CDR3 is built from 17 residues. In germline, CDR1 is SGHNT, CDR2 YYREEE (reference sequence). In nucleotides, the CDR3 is TGTGCCAGCAGTCGCGATCCAGGGGCAAGCTCCTACAATGAGCAGTTCTTC. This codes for CASSRDPGASSYNEQFF.

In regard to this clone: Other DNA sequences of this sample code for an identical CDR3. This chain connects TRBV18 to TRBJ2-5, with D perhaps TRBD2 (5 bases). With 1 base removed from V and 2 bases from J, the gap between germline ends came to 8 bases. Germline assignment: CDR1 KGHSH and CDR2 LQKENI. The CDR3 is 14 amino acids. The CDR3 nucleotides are TGTGCCAGCTCACCACGAACGGGGCAAGAGACCCAGTACTTC. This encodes CASSPRTGQETQYF. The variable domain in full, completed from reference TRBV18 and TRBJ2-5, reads NAGVMQNPRHLVRRRGQEARLRCSPMKGHSHVYWYRQLPEEGLKFMVYLQKENIIDESGMPKERFSAEFPKEGPSILRIQQVVRGDSAAYFCASSPRTGQETQYFGPGTRLLVL.

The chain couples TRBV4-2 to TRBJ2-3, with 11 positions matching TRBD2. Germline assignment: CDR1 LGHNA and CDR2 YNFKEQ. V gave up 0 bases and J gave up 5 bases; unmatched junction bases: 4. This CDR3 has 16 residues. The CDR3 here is CASSQELAGAIDTQYF. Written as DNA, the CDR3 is TGTGCCAGCAGCCAAGAACTAGCGGGAGCGATAGATACGCAGTATTTT.

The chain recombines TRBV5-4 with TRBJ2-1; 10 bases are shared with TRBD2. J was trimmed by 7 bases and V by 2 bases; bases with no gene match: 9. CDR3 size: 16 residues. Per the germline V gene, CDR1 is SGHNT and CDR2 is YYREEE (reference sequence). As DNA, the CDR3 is TGTGCCAGCAGCTTCACTGCCGGGACTAGCGTGAATGAGCAGTTCTTC. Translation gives CASSFTAGTSVNEQFF.

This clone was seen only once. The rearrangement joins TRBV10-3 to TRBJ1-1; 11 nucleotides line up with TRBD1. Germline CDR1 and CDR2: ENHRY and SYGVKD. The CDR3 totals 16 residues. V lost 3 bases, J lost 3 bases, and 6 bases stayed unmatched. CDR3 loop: CAISDLGQGDDTEAFF. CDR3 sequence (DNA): TGTGCCATCAGTGACTTGGGACAGGGGGACGACACTGAAGCTTTCTTT.

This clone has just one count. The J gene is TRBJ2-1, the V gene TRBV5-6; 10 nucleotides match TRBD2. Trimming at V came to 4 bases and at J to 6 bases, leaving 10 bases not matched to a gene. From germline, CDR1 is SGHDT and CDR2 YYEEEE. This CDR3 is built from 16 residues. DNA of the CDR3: TGTGCCAGCAGCCCCGGACTAGCGGTCGGAATCAATGAGCAGTTCTTC. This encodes CASSPGLAVGINEQFF.

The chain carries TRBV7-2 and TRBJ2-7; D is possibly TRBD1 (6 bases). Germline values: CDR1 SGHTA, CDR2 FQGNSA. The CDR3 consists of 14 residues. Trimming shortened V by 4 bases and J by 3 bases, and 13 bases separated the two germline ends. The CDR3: CASSSSGVRYEQYF. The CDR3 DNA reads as TGTGCCAGCAGCTCCTCAGGGGTTCGCTACGAGCAGTACTTC.

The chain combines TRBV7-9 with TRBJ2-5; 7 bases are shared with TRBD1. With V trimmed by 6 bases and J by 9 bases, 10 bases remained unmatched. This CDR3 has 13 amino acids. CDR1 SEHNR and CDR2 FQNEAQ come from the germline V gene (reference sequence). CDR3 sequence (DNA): TGTGCCAGCAGTTGGGGACAGTACCGGGCCCAGTACTTC. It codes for CASSWGQYRAQYF.

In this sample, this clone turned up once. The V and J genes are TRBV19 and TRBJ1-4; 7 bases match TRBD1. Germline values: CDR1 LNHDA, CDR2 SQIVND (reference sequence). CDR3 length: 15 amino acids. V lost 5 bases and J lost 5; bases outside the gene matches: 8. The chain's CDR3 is CASSLRQGPNEKLFF. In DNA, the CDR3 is TGTGCCAGTAGTCTTCGACAGGGACCAAATGAAAAACTGTTTTTT.

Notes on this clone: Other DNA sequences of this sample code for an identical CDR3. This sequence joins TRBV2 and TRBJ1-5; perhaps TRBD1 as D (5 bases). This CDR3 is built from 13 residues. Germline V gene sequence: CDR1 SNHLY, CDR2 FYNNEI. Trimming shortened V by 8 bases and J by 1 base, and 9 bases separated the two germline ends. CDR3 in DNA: TGTGCCAGCGGCCGGGACAGCAATCAGCCCCAGCATTTT. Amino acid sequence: CASGRDSNQPQHF.

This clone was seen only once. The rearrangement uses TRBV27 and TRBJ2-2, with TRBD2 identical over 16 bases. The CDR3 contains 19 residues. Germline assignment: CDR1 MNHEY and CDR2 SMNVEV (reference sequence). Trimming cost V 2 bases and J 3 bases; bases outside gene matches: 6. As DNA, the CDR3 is TGTGCCAGCAGTTTAGGGACTAGCGGGAGGGCCTTAGACACCGGGGAGCTGTTTTTT. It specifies CASSLGTSGRALDTGELFF.

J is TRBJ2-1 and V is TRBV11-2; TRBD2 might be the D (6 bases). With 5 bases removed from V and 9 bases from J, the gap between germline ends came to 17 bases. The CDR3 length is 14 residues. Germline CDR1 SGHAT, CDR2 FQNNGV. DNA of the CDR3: TGTGCCAGCAGCCTAGTCGGGGGTCCGGGTGAGCAGTTCTTC. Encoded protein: CASSLVGGPGEQFF.

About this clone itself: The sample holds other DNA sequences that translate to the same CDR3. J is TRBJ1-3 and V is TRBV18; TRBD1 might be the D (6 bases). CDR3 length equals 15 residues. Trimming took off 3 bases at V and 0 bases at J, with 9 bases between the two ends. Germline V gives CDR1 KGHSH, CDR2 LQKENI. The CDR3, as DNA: TGTGCCAGCTCACCCGGACAGTCCTCTGGAAACACCATATATTTT. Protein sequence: CASSPGQSSGNTIYF.

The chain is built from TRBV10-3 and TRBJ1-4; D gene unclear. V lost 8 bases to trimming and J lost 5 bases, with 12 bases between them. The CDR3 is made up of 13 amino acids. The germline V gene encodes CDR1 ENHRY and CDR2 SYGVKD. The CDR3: CAIGPGSNEKLFF. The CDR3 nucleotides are TGTGCCATCGGCCCGGGATCAAATGAAAAACTGTTTTTT.

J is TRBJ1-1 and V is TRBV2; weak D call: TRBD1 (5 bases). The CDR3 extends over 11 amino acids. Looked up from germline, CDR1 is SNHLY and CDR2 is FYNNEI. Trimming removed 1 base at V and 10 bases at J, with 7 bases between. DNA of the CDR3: TGTGCCAGCAGTGAAGGCGGGGGAGCTTTCTTT. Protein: CASSEGGGAFF.

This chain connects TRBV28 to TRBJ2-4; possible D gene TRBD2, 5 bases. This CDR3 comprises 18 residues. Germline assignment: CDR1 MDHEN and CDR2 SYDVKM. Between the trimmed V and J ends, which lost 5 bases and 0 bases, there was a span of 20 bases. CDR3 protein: CASSPRVSEVLAKNIQYF. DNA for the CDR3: TGTGCCAGCAGTCCCCGGGTTAGCGAGGTTCTAGCCAAAAACATTCAGTACTTC.

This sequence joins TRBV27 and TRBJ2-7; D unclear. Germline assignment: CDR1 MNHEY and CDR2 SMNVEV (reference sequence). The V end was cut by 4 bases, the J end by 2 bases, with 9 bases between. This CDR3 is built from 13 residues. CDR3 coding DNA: TGTGCCAGCAGTTCAGCGCCCACCTACGAGCAGTACTTC. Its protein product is CASSSAPTYEQYF.

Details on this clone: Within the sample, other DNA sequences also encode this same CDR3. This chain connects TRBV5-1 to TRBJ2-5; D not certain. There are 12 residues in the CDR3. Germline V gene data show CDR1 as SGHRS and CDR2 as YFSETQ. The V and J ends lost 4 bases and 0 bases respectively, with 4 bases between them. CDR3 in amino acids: CASSRNQETQYF. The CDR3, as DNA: TGCGCCAGCAGCCGGAACCAAGAGACCCAGTACTTC.